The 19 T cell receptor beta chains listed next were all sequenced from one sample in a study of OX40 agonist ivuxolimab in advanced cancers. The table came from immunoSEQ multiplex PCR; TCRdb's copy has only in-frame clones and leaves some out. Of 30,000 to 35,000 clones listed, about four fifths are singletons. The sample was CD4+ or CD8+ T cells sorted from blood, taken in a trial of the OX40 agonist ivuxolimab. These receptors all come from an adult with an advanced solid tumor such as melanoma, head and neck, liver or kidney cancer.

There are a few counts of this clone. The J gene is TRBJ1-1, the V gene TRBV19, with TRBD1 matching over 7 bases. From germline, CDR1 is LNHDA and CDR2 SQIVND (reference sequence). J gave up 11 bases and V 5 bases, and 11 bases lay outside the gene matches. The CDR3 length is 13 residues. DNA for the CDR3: TGTGCCAGTAGTGACCCTAGGGGACAGCGGGCTTTCTTT. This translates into CASSDPRGQRAFF. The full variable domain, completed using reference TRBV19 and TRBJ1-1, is DGGITQSPKYLFRKEGQNVTLSCEQNLNHDAMYWYRQDPGQGLRLIYYSQIVNDFQKGDIAEGYSVSREKKESFPLTVTSAQKNPTAFYLCASSDPRGQRAFFGQGTRLTVV.

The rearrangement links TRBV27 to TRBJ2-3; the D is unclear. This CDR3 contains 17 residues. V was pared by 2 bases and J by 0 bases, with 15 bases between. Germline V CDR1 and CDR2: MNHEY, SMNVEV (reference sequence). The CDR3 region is CASSLLQVYSSTDTQYF. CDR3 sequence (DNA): TGTGCCAGCAGTTTACTCCAGGTCTACTCTAGCACAGATACGCAGTATTTT.

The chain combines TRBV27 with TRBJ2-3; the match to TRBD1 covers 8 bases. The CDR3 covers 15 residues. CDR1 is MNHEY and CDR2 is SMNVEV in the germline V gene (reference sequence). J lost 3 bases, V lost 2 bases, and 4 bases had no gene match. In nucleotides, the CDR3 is TGTGCCAGCAGTTTACTCACAGGGGGAACAGATACGCAGTATTTT. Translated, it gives CASSLLTGGTDTQYF.

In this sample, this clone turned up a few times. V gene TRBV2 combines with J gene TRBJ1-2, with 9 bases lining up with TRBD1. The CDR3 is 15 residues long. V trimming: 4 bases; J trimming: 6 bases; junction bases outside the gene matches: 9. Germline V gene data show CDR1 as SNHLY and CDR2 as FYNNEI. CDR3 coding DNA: TGTGCCAGCAGTGCGGTTCGGGACAGGGCGAATGGCTACACCTTC. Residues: CASSAVRDRANGYTF. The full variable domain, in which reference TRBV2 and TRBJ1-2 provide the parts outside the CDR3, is EPEVTQTPSHQVTQMGQEVILRCVPISNHLYFYWYRQILGQKVEFLVSFYNNEISEKSEIFDDQFSVERPDGSNFTLKIRSTKLEDSAMYFCASSAVRDRANGYTFGSGTRLTVV.

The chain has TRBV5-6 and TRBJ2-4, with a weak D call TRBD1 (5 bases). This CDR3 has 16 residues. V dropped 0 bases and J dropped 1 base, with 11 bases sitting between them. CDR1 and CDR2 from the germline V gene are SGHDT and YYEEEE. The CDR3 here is CASSLVGVGAKNIQYF. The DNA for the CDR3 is TGTGCCAGCAGCTTGGTAGGGGTAGGGGCCAAAAACATTCAGTACTTC.

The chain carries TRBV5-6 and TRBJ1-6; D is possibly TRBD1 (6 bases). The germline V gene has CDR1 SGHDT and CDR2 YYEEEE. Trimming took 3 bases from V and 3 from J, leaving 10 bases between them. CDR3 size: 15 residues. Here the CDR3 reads CASSSGQLYNSPLHF. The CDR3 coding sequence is TGTGCCAGCAGCTCCGGACAGCTCTATAATTCACCCCTCCACTTT.

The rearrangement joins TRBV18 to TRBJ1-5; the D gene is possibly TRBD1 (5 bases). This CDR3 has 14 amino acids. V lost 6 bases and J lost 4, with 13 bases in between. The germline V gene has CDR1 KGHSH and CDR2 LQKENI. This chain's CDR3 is CASSPRTQNQPQHF. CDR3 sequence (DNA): TGTGCCAGCTCCCCTCGGACACAGAATCAGCCCCAGCATTTT.

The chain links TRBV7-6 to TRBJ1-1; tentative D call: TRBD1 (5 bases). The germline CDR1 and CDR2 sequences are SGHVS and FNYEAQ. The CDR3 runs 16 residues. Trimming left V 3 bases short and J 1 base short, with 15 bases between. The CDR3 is CASSLGMGDRNTEAFF. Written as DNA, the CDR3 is TGTGCCAGCAGCTTGGGGATGGGTGACAGGAACACTGAAGCTTTCTTT.

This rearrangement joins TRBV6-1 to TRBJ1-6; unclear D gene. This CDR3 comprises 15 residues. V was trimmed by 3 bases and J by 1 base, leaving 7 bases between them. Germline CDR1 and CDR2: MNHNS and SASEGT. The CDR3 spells CASSDRKSYNSPLHF. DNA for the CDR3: TGTGCCAGCAGTGACAGGAAGTCCTATAATTCACCCCTCCACTTT.

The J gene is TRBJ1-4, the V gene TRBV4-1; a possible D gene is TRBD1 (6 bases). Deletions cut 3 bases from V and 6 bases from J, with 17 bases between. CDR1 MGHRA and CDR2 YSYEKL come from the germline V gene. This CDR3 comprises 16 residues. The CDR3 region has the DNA TGCGCCAGCAGCCACGGCACCAATAACAGGGATGAAAAACTGTTTTTT. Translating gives CASSHGTNNRDEKLFF.

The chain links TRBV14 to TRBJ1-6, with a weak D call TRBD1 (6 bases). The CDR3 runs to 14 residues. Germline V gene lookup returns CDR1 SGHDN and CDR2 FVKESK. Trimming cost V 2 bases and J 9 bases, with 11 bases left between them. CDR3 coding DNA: TGTGCCAGCAGCCAATTGGGGGCGCTTTCACCCCTCCACTTT. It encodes CASSQLGALSPLHF. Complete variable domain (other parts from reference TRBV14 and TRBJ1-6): EAGVTQFPSHSVIEKGQTVTLRCDPISGHDNLYWYRRVMGKEIKFLLHFVKESKQDESGMPNNRFLAERTGGTYSTLKVQPAELEDSGVYFCASSQLGALSPLHFGNGTRLTVT.

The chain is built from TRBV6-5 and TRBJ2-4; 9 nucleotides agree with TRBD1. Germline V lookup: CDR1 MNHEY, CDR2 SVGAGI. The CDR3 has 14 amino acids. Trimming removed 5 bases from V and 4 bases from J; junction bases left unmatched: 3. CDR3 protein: CASSPGQGKNIQYF. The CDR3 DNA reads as TGTGCCAGCAGTCCCGGACAGGGGAAAAACATTCAGTACTTC.

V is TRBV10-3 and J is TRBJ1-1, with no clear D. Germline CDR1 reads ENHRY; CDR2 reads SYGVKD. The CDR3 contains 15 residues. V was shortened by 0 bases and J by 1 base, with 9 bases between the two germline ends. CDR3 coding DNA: TGTGCCATCAGTGAGTCGGCGGGCCCGAACACTGAAGCTTTCTTT. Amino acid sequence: CAISESAGPNTEAFF.

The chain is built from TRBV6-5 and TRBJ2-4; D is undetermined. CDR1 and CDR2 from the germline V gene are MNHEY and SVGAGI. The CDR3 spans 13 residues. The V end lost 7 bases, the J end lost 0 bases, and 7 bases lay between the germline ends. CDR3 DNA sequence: TGTGCCAGCATTGATCTAGCCAAAAACATTCAGTACTTC. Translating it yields CASIDLAKNIQYF.

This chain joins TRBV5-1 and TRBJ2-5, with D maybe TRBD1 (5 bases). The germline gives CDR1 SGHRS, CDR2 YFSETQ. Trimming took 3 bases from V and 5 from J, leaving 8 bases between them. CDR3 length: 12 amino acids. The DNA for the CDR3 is TGCGCCAGCAGCTGGGGCGGTGAGACCCAGTACTTC. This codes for CASSWGGETQYF.

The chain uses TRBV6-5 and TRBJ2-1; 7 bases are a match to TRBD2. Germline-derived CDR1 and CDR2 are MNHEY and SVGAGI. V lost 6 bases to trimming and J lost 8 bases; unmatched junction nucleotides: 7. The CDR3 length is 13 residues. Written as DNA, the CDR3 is TGTGCCAGCAGAGGCGGGGGAATTTATGAGCAGTTCTTC. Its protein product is CASRGGGIYEQFF.

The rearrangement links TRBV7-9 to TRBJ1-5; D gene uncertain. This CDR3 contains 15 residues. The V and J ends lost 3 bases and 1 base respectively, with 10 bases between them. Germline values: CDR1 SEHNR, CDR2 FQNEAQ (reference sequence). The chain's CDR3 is CASSFGGGSNQPQHF. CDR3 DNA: TGTGCCAGCAGCTTTGGAGGAGGGAGCAATCAGCCCCAGCATTTT.

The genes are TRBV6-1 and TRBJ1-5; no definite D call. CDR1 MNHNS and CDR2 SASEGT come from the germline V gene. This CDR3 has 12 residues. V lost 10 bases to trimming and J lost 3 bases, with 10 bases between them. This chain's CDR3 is CATRDPNQPQHF. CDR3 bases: TGTGCCACCAGAGACCCCAATCAGCCCCAGCATTTT.

CDR3 loop: CASRTGLPTGELFF. CDR3 coding DNA: TGTGCCAGCAGGACGGGACTCCCTACCGGGGAGCTGTTTTTT. The chain recombines TRBV7-9 with TRBJ2-2; D perhaps matches TRBD2 (6 bases). The CDR3 covers 14 residues. Germline V gene lookup returns CDR1 SEHNR and CDR2 FQNEAQ (reference sequence). V lost 6 bases and J lost 5, with 13 bases in between.